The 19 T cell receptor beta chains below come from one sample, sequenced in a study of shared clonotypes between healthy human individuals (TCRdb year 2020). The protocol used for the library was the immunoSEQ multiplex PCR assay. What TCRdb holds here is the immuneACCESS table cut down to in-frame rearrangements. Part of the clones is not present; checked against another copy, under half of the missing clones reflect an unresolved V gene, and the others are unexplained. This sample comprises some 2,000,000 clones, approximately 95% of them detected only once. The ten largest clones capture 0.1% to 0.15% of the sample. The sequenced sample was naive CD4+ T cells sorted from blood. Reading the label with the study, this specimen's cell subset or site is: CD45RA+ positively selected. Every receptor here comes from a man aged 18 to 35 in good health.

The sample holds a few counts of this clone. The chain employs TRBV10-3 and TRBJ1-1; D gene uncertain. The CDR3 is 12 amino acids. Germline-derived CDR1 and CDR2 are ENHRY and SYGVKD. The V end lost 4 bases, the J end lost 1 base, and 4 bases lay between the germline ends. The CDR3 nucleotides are TGTGCCATCAGTGGACAGAACACTGAAGCTTTCTTT. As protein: CAISGQNTEAFF.

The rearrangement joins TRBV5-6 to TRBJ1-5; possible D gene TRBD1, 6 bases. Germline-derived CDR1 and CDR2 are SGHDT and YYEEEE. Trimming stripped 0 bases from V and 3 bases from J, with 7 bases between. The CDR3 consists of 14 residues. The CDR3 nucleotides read TGTGCCAGCAGCTTGGGGACAGACAATCAGCCCCAGCATTTT. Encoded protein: CASSLGTDNQPQHF. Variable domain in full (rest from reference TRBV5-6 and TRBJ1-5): DAGVTQSPTHLIKTRGQQVTLRCSPKSGHDTVSWYQQALGQGPQFIFQYYEEEERQRGNFPDRFSGHQFPNYSSELNVNALLLGDSALYLCASSLGTDNQPQHFGDGTRLSIL.

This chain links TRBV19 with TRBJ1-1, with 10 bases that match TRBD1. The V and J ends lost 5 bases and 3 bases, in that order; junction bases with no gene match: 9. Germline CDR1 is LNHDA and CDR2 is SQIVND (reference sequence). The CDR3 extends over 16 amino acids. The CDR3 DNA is TGTGCCAGTAGTTCCTTCCGGGACAGGGGACACACTGAAGCTTTCTTT. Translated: CASSSFRDRGHTEAFF.

The CDR3 DNA reads TGTGCCAGCAGGTTGACAGGAAACACTGAAGCTTTCTTT. Its protein product is CASRLTGNTEAFF. The rearrangement joins TRBV7-8 to TRBJ1-1, with D perhaps matching TRBD1 (6 bases). This CDR3 spans 13 amino acids. Germline V gene sequence: CDR1 SGHVS, CDR2 FQNEAQ. V lost 6 bases and J lost 2, with 10 bases in between. The variable domain in full, completed from reference TRBV7-8 and TRBJ1-1, reads GAGVSQSPRYKVAKRGQDVALRCDPISGHVSLFWYQQALGQGPEFLTYFQNEAQLDKSGLPSDRFFAERPEGSVSTLKIQRTQQEDSAVYLCASRLTGNTEAFFGQGTRLTVV.

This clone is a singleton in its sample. CDR3: CASRLPGTANTGELFF. The CDR3 region has the DNA TGCGCCAGCAGACTCCCAGGGACGGCGAACACCGGGGAGCTGTTTTTT. The chain has TRBV5-1 and TRBJ2-2, with D perhaps being TRBD1 or TRBD2 (5 bases each). V was shortened by 5 bases and J by 0 bases, with 14 bases between the two germline ends. Germline assignment: CDR1 SGHRS and CDR2 YFSETQ. The CDR3 runs to 16 residues.

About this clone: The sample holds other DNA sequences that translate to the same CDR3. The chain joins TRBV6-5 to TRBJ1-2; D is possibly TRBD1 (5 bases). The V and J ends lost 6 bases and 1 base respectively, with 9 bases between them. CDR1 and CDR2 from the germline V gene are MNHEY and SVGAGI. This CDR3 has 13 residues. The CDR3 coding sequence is TGTGCCAGCAGCCCGGGGGGTAACTATGGCTACACCTTC. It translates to CASSPGGNYGYTF.

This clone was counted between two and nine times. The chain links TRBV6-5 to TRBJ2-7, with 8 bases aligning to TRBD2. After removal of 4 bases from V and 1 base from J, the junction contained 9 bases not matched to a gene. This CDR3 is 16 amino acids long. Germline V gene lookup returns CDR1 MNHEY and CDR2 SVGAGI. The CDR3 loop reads CASSSTGLGLSYEQYF. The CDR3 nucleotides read TGTGCCAGCAGTTCCACGGGACTAGGGTTGTCCTACGAGCAGTACTTC.

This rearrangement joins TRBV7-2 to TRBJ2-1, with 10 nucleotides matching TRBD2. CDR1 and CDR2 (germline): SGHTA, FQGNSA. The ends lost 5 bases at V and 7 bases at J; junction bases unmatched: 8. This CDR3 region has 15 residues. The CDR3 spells CASSRTSGIKNEQFF. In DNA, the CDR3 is TGTGCCAGCAGCCGAACTAGCGGGATTAAAAATGAGCAGTTCTTC.

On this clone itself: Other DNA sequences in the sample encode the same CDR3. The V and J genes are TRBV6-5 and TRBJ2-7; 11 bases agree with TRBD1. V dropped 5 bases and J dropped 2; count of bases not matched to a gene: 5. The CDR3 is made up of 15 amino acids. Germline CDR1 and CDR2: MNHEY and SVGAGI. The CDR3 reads CASSPGTGGTYEQYF. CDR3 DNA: TGTGCCAGCAGTCCAGGGACAGGGGGAACCTACGAGCAGTACTTC.

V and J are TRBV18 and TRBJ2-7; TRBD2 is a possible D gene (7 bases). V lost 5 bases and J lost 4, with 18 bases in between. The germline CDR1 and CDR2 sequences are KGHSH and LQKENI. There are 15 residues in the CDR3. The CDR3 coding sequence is TGTGCCAGCTCATCCTCACACGGGGGGCTTTACGAGCAGTACTTC. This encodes CASSSSHGGLYEQYF.

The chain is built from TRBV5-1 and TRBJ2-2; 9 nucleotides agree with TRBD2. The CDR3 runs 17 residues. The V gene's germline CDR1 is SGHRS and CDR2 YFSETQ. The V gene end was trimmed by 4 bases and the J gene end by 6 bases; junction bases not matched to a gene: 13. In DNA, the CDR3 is TGCGCCAGCAGCCCCCAGGGGCGAGCGGGAGGAGCCGGGGAGCTGTTTTTT. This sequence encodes CASSPQGRAGGAGELFF.

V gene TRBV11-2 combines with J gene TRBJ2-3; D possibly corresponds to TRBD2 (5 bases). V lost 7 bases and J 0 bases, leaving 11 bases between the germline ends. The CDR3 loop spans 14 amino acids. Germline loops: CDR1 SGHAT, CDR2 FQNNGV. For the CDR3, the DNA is TGTGCCAGCACAAAGGGAGTTAGCACAGATACGCAGTATTTT. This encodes CASTKGVSTDTQYF.

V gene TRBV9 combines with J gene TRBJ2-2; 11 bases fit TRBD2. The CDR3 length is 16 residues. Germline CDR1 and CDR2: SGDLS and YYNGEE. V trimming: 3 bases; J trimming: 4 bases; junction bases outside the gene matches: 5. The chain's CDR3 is CASSGIAGGFTGELFF. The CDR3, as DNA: TGTGCCAGCAGCGGGATAGCGGGAGGGTTCACCGGGGAGCTGTTTTTT.

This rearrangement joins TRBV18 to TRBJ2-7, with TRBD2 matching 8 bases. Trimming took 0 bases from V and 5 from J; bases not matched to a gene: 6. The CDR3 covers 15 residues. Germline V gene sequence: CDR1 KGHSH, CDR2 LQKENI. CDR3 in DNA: TGTGCCAGCTCACCACCCGGGAGGGCCCTGCACGAGCAGTACTTC. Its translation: CASSPPGRALHEQYF.

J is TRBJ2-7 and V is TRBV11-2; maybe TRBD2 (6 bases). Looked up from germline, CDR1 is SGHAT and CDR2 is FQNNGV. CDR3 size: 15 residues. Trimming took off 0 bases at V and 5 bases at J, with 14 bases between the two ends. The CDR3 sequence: CASSLDGGKGNEQYF. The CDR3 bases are TGTGCCAGCAGCTTAGATGGCGGGAAGGGTAACGAGCAGTACTTC.

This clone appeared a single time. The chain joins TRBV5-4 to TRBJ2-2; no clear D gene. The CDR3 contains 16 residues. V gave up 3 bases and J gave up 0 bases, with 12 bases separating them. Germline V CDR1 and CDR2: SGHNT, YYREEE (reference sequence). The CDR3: CASSSPTVANTGELFF. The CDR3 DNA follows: TGTGCCAGCAGCTCTCCGACGGTGGCGAACACCGGGGAGCTGTTTTTT.

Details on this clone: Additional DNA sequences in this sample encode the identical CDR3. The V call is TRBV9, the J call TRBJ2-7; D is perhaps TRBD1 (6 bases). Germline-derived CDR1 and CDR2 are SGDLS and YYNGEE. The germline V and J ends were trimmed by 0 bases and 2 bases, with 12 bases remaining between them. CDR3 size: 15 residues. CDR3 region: CASSVATGSAYEQYF. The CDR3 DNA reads TGTGCCAGCAGCGTAGCTACAGGGTCAGCCTACGAGCAGTACTTC.

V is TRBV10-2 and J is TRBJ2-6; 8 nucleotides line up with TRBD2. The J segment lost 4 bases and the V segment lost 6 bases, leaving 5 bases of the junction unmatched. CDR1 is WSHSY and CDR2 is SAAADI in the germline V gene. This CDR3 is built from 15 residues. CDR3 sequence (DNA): TGCGCCAGCAGAGCGGGGGTTCAGGGGGCCAACGTCCTGACTTTC. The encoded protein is CASRAGVQGANVLTF.

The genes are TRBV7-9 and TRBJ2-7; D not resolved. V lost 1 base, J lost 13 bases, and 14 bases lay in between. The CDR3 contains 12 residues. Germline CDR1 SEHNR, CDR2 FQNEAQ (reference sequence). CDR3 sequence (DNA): TGTGCCAGCAGCTTAGATGGGCGCCCTCAATACTTC. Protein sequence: CASSLDGRPQYF.